Described below is a single T cell receptor (beta chain) sequence and its context. Its antigen is not identified. The data originate from a study of cytomegalovirus exposure and HLA in healthy donors. Findings of the study overall: Sequencing had likely introduced a cluster of highly shared sequence variants as an artifact. Equally common other TCR beta chains were less clonally expanded than HLA-associated ones, a later analysis found. In a later analysis, DRB1 alleles had the most associated TCRs; HLA-C alleles the fewest.

PCR employed 60 Vbeta and 13 Jbeta primers. Produced via immunoSEQ multiplex PCR; TCRdb's table is partial and in-frame only. The table records approximately 78,000 clones, approximately 70% of them present only once. The V end lost 3 bases, the J end lost 3 bases, and 12 bases lay between the germline ends. Germline V lookup: CDR1 LNHDA, CDR2 SQIVND (reference sequence). The CDR3 is 15 residues long. What was sequenced was PBMCs. This sequence originates from a man between 40 and 49 years old in good health and CMV-seropositive. The gene calls are TRBV19 and TRBJ1-5; D is unclear. CDR3 sequence reads: CASSISLLLNQPQHF. The CDR3 DNA reads TGTGCCAGTAGTATTTCTCTCCTTCTCAATCAGCCCCAGCATTTT.